The text below deals with one T cell receptor beta chain. This clonotype was counted many times. Its antigen is currently not known. One base away there is no much larger clone; base qualities are not given. This sample was taken from a study of response to subunit inactivated influenza vaccine (dated by TCRdb to 2017 to 2018). Background for the entire study: Deep quantitative T cell receptor repertoire profiling was used in the study to track responses to a trivalent subunit inactivated influenza vaccine. Study-wide conclusions, independent of this receptor: The authors proposed that each seasonal influenza vaccination may bring in only a limited number of new T cells.

Reading from cysteine to phenylalanine, the CDR3 counts 14 amino acids. Of the read, only the CDR3 DNA is kept; its 42 bases are in frame from base 1. Via the germline V gene, CDR1 is MNHNS and CDR2 SASEGT. V is pruned by 6 bases and J by 0 bases, leaving 4 bases of the junction without a gene match. The library was produced with RT-PCR. These reads were obtained on an Illumina HiSeq 2500. TCRdb itself trimmed the public reads at Q25 with fastp, ran MiXCR and retained productive beta chains. Identical CDR3 protein sequences are pooled into one entry, listed with their most common genes and DNA. This sample comprises hundreds of thousands of distinct CDR3 sequences, about 20% of them detected only once. The ten largest account for 10% of the sample.

This sequence was found in a man in his fifties or sixties who received an inactivated influenza vaccine. Donor details come from another sample of the same person, matched by shared clones. The chain is made from TRBV6-1 and TRBJ1-2; TRBD1 aligns with 7 central bases. The source material was PBMCs from blood, sampled about 19 months after vaccination. The DNA is TGTGCCAGCAGCCCTGGACAGGCTAACTATGGCTACACCTTC. It specifies CASSPGQANYGYTF.